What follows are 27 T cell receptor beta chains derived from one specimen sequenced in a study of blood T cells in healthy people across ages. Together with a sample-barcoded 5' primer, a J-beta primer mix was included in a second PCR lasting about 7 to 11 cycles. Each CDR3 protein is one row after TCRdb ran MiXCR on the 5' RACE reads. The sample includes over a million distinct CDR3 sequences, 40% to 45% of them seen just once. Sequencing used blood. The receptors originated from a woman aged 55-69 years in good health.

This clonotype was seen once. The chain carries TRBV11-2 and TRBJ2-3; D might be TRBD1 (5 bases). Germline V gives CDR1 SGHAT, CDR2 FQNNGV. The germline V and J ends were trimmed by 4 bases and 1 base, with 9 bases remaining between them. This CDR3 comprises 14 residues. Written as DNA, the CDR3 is TGTGCCAGCAGCTCCAGGGATGGCACAGATACGCAGTATTTT. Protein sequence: CASSSRDGTDTQYF.

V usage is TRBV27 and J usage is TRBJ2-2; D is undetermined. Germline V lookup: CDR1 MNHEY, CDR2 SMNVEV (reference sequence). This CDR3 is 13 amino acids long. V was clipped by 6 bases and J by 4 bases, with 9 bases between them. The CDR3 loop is CASRRRATGELFF. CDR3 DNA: TGTGCCAGCAGGCGAAGGGCCACCGGGGAGCTGTTTTTT.

The CDR3 is CASSSASGRFYEQYF. The CDR3 DNA sequence: TGTGCCAGCAGCTCCGCTAGCGGGAGGTTCTACGAGCAGTACTTC. The chain carries TRBV5-6 and TRBJ2-7, with 11 bases that match TRBD2. The J segment lost 3 bases and the V segment lost 3 bases, leaving 5 bases of the junction unmatched. Germline CDR1 and CDR2: SGHDT and YYEEEE. This CDR3 has 15 amino acids. Supplemented by reference TRBV5-6 and TRBJ2-7, the full variable domain reads DAGVTQSPTHLIKTRGQQVTLRCSPKSGHDTVSWYQQALGQGPQFIFQYYEEEERQRGNFPDRFSGHQFPNYSSELNVNALLLGDSALYLCASSSASGRFYEQYFGPGTRLTVT.

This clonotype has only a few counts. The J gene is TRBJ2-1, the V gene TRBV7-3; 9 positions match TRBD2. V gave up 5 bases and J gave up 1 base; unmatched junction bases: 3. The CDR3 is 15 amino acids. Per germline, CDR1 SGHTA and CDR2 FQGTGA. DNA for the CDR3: TGTGCCAGCAGCAACGCGGGAGGGTCCTACAATGAGCAGTTCTTC. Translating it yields CASSNAGGSYNEQFF.

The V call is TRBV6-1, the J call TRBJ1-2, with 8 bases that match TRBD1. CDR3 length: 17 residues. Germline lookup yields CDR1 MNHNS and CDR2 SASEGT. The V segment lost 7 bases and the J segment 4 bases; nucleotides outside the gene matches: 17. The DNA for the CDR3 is TGTGCCAGCATCCAGGATTTCGACAGGGGAAGCCCCTATGGCTACACCTTC. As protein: CASIQDFDRGSPYGYTF.

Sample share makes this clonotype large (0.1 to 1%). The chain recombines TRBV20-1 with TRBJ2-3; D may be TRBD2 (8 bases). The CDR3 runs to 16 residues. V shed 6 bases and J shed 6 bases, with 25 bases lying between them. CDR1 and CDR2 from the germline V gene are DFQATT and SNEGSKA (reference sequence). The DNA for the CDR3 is TGCAGTGCCAATAAAGGACTAGCAGGGGGTGGGGATACGCAGTATTTT. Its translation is CSANKGLAGGGDTQYF.

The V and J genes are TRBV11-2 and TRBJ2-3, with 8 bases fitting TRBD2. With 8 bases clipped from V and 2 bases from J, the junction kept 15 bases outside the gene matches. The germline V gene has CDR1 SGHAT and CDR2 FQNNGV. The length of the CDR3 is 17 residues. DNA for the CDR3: TGTGCCAGCCCCTCCTCGGGGGGGAGTCTGAACACAGATACGCAGTATTTT. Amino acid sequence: CASPSSGGSLNTDTQYF.

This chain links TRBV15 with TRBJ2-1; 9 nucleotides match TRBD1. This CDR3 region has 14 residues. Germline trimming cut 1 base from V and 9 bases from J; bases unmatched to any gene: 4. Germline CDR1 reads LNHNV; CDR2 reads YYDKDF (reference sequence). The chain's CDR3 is CATSRGGTGCEQFF. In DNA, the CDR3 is TGTGCCACCAGCAGAGGCGGGACAGGGTGTGAGCAGTTCTTC.

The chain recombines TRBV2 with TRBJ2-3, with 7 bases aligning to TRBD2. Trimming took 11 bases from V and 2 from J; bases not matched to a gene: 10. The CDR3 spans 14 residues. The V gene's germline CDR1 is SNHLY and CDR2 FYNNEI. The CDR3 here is CASPVAGDTDTQYF. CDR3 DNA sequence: TGTGCCTCACCAGTGGCGGGGGACACAGATACGCAGTATTTT.

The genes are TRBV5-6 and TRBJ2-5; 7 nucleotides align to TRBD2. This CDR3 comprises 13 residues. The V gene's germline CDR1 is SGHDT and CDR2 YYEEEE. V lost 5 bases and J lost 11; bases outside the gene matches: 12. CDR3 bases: TGTGCCAGCAGTCCCCTGTCGGCGGGGGAGCAGTACTTC. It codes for CASSPLSAGEQYF.

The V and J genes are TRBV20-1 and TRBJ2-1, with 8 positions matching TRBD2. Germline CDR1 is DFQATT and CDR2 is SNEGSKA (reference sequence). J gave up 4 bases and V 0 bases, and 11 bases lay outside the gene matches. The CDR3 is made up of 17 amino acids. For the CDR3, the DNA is TGCAGTGCTAGAGATCTTATAGGGACTAGTGATTACAATGAGCAGTTCTTC. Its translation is CSARDLIGTSDYNEQFF.

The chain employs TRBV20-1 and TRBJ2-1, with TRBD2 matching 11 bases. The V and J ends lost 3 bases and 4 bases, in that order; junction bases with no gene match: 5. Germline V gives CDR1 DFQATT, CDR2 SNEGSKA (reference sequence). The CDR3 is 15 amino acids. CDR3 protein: CSARDPSGRYNEQFF. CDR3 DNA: TGCAGTGCTAGGGACCCTAGCGGGAGGTACAATGAGCAGTTCTTC.

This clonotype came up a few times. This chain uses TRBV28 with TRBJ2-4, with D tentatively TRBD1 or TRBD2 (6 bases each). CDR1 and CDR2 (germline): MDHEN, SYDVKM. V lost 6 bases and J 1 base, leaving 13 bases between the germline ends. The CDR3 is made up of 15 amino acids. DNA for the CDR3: TGTGCCAGCAGATGGGGGGCGGGGGCCAAAAACATTCAGTACTTC. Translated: CASRWGAGAKNIQYF.

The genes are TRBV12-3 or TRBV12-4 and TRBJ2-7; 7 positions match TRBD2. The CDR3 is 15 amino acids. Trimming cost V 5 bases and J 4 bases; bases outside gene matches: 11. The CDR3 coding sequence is TGTGCCAGCAGTCCGTATGGGACTACCACTTACGAGCAGTACTTC. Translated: CASSPYGTTTYEQYF.

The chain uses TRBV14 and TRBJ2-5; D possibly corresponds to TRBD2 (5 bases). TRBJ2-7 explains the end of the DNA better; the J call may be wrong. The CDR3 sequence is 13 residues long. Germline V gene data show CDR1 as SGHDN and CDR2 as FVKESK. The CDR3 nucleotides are TGTGCCAGCAGCCAAACCAGACGGGGCGAGCAGTACTTC. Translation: CASSQTRRGEQYF.

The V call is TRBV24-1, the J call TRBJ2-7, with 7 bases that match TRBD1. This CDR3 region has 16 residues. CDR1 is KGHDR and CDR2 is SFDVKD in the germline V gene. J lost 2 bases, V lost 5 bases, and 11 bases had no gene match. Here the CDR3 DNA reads TGTGCCACCAGTGGCCTTACAGGGGACCGCACCTACGAGCAGTACTTC. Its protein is CATSGLTGDRTYEQYF.

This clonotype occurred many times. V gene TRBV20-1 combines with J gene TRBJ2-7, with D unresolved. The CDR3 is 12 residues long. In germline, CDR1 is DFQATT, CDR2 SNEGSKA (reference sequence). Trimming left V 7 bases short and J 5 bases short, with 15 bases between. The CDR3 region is CSVRVTSDEQYF. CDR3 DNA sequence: TGCAGTGTACGGGTGACGAGCGACGAGCAGTACTTC.

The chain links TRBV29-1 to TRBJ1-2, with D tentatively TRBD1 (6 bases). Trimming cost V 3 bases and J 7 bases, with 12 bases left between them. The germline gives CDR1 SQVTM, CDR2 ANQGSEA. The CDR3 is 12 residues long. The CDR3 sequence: CSVDSRTVGYTF. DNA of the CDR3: TGCAGCGTTGACAGCAGGACAGTTGGCTACACCTTC.

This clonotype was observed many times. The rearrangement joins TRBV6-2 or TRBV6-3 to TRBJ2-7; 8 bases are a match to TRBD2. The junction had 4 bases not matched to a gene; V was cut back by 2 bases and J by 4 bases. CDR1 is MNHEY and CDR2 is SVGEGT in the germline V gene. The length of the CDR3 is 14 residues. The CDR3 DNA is TGTGCCAGCAGTTACAGCGGGAGTAGGTACGAGCAGTACTTC. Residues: CASSYSGSRYEQYF.

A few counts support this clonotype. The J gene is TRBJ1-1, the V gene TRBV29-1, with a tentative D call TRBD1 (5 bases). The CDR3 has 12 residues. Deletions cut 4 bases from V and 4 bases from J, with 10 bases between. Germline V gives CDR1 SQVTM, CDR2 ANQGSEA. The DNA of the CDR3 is TGCAGCGTTGGGGGGTTTTTCACTGAAGCTTTCTTT. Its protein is CSVGGFFTEAFF.

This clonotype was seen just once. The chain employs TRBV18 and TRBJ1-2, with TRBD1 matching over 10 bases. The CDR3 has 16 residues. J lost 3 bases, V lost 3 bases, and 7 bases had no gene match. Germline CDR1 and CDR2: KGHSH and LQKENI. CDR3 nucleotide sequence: TGTGCCAGCTCACCCTTTGACAGGGGGCAGCACTATGGCTACACCTTC. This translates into CASSPFDRGQHYGYTF.

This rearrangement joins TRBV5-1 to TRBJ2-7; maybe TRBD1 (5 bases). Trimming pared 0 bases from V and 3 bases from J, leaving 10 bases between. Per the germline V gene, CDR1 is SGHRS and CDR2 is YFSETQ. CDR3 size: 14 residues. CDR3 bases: TGCGCCAGCAGCTTGGGAATGCAGGGCTACGAGCAGTACTTC. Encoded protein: CASSLGMQGYEQYF.

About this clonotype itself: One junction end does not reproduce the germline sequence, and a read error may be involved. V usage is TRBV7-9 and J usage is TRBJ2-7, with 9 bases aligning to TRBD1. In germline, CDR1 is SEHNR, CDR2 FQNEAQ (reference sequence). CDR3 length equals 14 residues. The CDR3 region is CASSLDRGHLELYF. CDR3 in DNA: TGTGCCAGCAGCTTAGACAGGGGGCATCTCGAGCTGTACTTC.

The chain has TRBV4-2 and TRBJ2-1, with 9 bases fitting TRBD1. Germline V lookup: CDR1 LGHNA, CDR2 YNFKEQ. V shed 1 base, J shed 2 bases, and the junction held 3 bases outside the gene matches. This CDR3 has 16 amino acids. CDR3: CASSQGDRAPYNEQFF. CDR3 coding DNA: TGTGCCAGCAGCCAAGGGGACAGGGCTCCCTACAATGAGCAGTTCTTC.

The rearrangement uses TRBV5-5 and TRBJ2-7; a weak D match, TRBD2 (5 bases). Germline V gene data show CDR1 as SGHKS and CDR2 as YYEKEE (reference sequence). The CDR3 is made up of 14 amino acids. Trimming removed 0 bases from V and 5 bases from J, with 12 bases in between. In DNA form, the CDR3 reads TGTGCCAGCAGCTTGGTGGAGGCCGGGGACGAGCAGTACTTC. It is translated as CASSLVEAGDEQYF. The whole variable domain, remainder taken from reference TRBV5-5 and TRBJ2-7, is DAGVTQSPTHLIKTRGQQVTLRCSPISGHKSVSWYQQVLGQGPQFIFQYYEKEERGRGNFPDRFSARQFPNYSSELNVNALLLGDSALYLCASSLVEAGDEQYFGPGTRLTVT.

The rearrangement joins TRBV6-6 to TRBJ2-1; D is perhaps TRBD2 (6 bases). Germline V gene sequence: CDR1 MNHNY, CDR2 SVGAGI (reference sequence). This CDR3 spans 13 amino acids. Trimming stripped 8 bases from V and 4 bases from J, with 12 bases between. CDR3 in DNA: TGTGCCAGCCTGTCAGCGGGTTACAATGAGCAGTTCTTC. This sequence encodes CASLSAGYNEQFF.

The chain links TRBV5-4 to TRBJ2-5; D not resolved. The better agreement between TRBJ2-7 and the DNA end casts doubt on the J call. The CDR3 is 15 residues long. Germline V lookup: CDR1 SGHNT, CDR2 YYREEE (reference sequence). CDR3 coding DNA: TGTGCCAGCAGCTTGGGTGTGCAGGCAGGCCACGAGCAGTACTTC. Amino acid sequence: CASSLGVQAGHEQYF.